This T cell receptor (beta chain) was retrieved from a study of T cells after yellow fever vaccination. General study results and limits: FACS-sorted repertoires could harbor abundant contaminating bulk-population clonotypes.

The TCR cDNA carried a universal primer site and UMIs from 5'RACE template switching. TCRdb re-called the 5' RACE reads with MiXCR, one entry per CDR3 protein. The repertoire consists of 500,000 to 700,000 distinct CDR3 sequences, with roughly a fifth occurring once and the leading ten covering approximately 14%. This clonotype was seen a few times. What it binds is unknown. The CDR3 spans 16 residues. Trimming removed 3 bases from V and 6 bases from J; junction bases left unmatched: 6. The chain links TRBV12-3 or TRBV12-4 to TRBJ2-2, with 11 bases identical to TRBD2. This sequence was found in a man aged 30-40 years who received the YFV17D yellow fever vaccine. This sample comprised PBMCs, obtained 15 days after the yellow fever booster vaccination. CDR3 sequence reads: CASSFPSGRSSGELFF. The CDR3 coding sequence is TGTGCCAGCAGTTTTCCTAGCGGGAGGTCTTCCGGGGAGCTGTTTTTT.